Here is one T cell receptor (beta chain) with its context. The antigen is undetermined. V shed 5 bases, J shed 1 base, and the junction held 4 bases outside the gene matches. Germline values: CDR1 LNHDA, CDR2 SQIVND (reference sequence). The length of the CDR3 is 14 residues. This sample was included in a study of cytomegalovirus exposure and HLA in healthy donors. The study's findings and limits: With high specificity and sensitivity, the classifier reportedly diagnosed cytomegalovirus status. Of the V segments, some could not be distinguished, including TRBV6-2 and TRBV6-3, and were excluded.

Participants comprised healthy donors of bone marrow. PCR used 60 Vbeta primers and 13 Jbeta primers. Sequencing used immunoSEQ multiplex PCR; TCRdb keeps in-frame clones, though not all of them. The sample data list fewer than 200,000 clones. This TCR derives from an older woman in good health and CMV-seronegative. The chain has TRBV19 and TRBJ2-7, with 8 bases identical to TRBD1. The specimen sequenced was PBMCs. This CDR3 is CASSPGGWSYEQYF. In DNA form, the CDR3 reads TGTGCCAGTAGTCCAGGGGGCTGGTCCTACGAGCAGTACTTC.